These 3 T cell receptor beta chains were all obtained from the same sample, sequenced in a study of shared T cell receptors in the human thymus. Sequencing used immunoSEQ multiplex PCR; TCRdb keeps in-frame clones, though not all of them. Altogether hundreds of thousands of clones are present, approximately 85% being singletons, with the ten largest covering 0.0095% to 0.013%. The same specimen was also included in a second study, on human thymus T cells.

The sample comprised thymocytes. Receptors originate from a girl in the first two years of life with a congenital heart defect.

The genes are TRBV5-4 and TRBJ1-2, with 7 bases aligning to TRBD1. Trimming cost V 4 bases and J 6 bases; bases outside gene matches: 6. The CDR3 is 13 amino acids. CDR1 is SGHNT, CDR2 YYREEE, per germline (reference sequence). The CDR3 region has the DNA TGTGCCAGCAGCCCCCCCACAGGGGATGGCTACACCTTC. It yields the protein CASSPPTGDGYTF.

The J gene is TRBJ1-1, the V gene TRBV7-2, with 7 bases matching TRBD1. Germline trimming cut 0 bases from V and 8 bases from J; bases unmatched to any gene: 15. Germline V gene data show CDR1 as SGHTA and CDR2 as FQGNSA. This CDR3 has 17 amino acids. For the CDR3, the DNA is TGTGCCAGCAGCTTAGCGGTAGGGGGCGGCGTGGTATGGGAAGCTTTCTTT. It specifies CASSLAVGGGVVWEAFF.

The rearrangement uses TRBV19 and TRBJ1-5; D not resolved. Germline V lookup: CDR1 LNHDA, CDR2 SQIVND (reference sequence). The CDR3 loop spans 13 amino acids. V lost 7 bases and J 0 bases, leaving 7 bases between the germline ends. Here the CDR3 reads CASTNYSNQPQHF. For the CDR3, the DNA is TGTGCCAGTACTAATTATAGCAATCAGCCCCAGCATTTT.